The T cell receptor (beta chain) described here comes from a study of blood T cell repertoires in COVID-19. For the study at large: Acute-phase and convalescent COVID-19 samples originated in the United States, Italy and Spain. T cells, B-cell-depleted T cells, or PBMCs supplied cDNA or gDNA.

Original analysis: How many nucleated cells were present was estimated from reference gene primer amplification. The protocol was immunoSEQ multiplex PCR, while the TCRdb copy is restricted to in-frame clones and leaves out a portion. Clone size and the V and J calls come from that table; the DNA yielded D and trimming. The sample consists of just under 70,000 clones, 86% of them appearing once. V lost 2 bases and J lost 3, with 7 bases in between. The CDR3 has 13 amino acids. Per the germline V gene, CDR1 is SGHRS and CDR2 is YFSETQ. The chain couples TRBV5-1 to TRBJ2-3, with a possible D match to TRBD1 (5 bases). The source of this sequence is a man aged 25 to 45 with acute or convalescent COVID-19. The source material was peripheral blood. CDR3 protein: CASSFDSTDTQYF. The CDR3 DNA reads TGCGCCAGCAGCTTCGACAGTACAGATACGCAGTATTTT.